This TCR beta chain was identified in a study of T-cell reconstitution after alpha-beta-depleted transplantation in children. This clonotype was recorded many times. CDR1 and CDR2 from the germline V gene are MDHEN and SYDVKM. The CDR3 is made up of 12 amino acids. Deletions cut 7 bases from V and 2 bases from J, with 9 bases between. The TCRbeta library was prepared with unique molecular identifiers. A single record per CDR3 protein comes from TCRdb applying MiXCR to the PCR reads. The table shows 100,000 or so distinct CDR3 sequences, with roughly 6% occurring only once. This specimen consisted of PBMCs, mostly from graft donor cells, obtained 60 days after TCRalphabeta/CD19-depleted stem cell transplant. V gene TRBV28 combines with J gene TRBJ2-7; TRBD1 or TRBD2 may be the D gene (5 bases each). This TCR came from a female patient aged 2-10 years who had a stem cell transplant for Fanconi anemia, so the T cells may come from the graft donor. CDR3 coding DNA: TGTGCCAGCACTCGGGACGCCTACGAGCAGTACTTC. Amino acid sequence: CASTRDAYEQYF.